Listed below are T cell receptor beta chains from one sample, sequenced in a study of shared clonotypes between healthy human individuals. Using immunoSEQ multiplex PCR, the repertoire was profiled, and TCRdb retains in-frame clones only, with some absent. The sample has about 2.1 million clones, over 85% seen once; the top ten hold more than 1.5%. The sequencing sample was made of naive CD8+ T cells from PBMCs. These receptors were obtained from a man aged 18 to 35 in good health. Some clones in this sample may be carry-over from other donors' samples. Each CDR3 is given with its conserved first and last residue. Each record gives: clone size, J gene, V gene, D gene, CDR3 protein, CDR3 DNA. A D gene is named only where the DNA matches it firmly. A row's size may be missing; if present it is once, few, many or a size class.

clone size: once; J gene: TRBJ2-7; V gene: TRBV13; D gene: TRBD2; CDR3 protein: CASSPDRGVREQYF; CDR3 DNA: TGTGCCAGCAGCCCCGACCGGGGGGTCCGCGAGCAGTACTTC
clone size: -; J gene: TRBJ2-1; V gene: TRBV7-9; D gene: TRBD1; CDR3 protein: CASSEIDRGLNNEQFF; CDR3 DNA: TGTGCCAGCAGCGAGATAGACAGGGGGCTAAATAATGAGCAGTTCTTC
clone size: -; J gene: TRBJ1-1; V gene: TRBV1; D gene: -; CDR3 protein: CTSKGGTEAFF; CDR3 DNA: TGCACCAGCAAAGGGGGGACTGAAGCTTTCTTT
clone size: -; J gene: TRBJ1-5; V gene: TRBV27; D gene: -; CDR3 protein: CASSLSVVGQPQHF; CDR3 DNA: TGTGCCAGCAGTTTATCCGTCGTAGGTCAGCCCCAGCATTTT
clone size: -; J gene: TRBJ1-1; V gene: TRBV18; D gene: -; CDR3 protein: CASSPGRGSTEAFF; CDR3 DNA: TGTGCCAGCTCACCAGGCAGAGGTTCCACTGAAGCTTTCTTT
clone size: -; J gene: TRBJ2-7; V gene: TRBV19; D gene: -; CDR3 protein: CASSSTSDYEQYF; CDR3 DNA: TGTGCCAGTAGTTCGACTTCAGACTACGAGCAGTACTTC
clone size: -; J gene: TRBJ2-7; V gene: TRBV10-2; D gene: TRBD1; CDR3 protein: CASRGQTTNYEQYF; CDR3 DNA: TGCGCCAGCAGGGGACAGACCACCAACTACGAGCAGTACTTC
clone size: -; J gene: TRBJ2-1; V gene: TRBV6-5; D gene: -; CDR3 protein: CSPARSYNEQFF; CDR3 DNA: TGTTCCCCAGCGCGCTCCTACAATGAGCAGTTCTTC
clone size: -; J gene: TRBJ1-2; V gene: TRBV5-4; D gene: -; CDR3 protein: CASSPLWSGYGYTF; CDR3 DNA: TGTGCCAGCAGCCCCCTTTGGAGCGGCTATGGCTACACCTTC
clone size: once; J gene: TRBJ2-7; V gene: TRBV4-2; D gene: TRBD2; CDR3 protein: CASSQASSGLGYEQYF; CDR3 DNA: TGTGCCAGCAGCCAAGCTTCTAGCGGCCTTGGGTACGAGCAGTACTTC
clone size: -; J gene: TRBJ1-2; V gene: TRBV10-3; D gene: -; CDR3 protein: CAISAGSTSLTNYGYTF; CDR3 DNA: TGTGCCATCAGTGCGGGGTCAACCTCGCTCACTAACTATGGCTACACCTTC
clone size: -; J gene: TRBJ2-4; V gene: TRBV2; D gene: TRBD2; CDR3 protein: CASSNDSGGPFEDIQYF; CDR3 DNA: TGTGCCAGCAGTAACGACTCGGGAGGGCCGTTCGAAGACATTCAGTACTTC
clone size: -; J gene: TRBJ1-1; V gene: TRBV19; D gene: -; CDR3 protein: CASRTTAREDTEAFF; CDR3 DNA: TGTGCCAGCCGCACGACGGCCAGGGAGGACACTGAAGCTTTCTTT
clone size: -; J gene: TRBJ2-7; V gene: TRBV4-3; D gene: -; CDR3 protein: CASSQDRGRAYEQYF; CDR3 DNA: TGCGCCAGCAGCCAAGACAGAGGACGGGCCTACGAGCAGTACTTC
clone size: -; J gene: TRBJ2-1; V gene: TRBV27; D gene: -; CDR3 protein: CASSLDRTGYNEQFF; CDR3 DNA: TGTGCCAGCAGTCTCGACAGAACAGGTTACAATGAGCAGTTCTTC
clone size: once; J gene: TRBJ2-7; V gene: TRBV10-3; D gene: TRBD1; CDR3 protein: CAISDRDSPYEQYF; CDR3 DNA: TGTGCCATCAGTGACCGGGACAGCCCTTACGAGCAGTACTTC
clone size: -; J gene: TRBJ2-1; V gene: TRBV6-6; D gene: -; CDR3 protein: CASTRGPYNEQFF; CDR3 DNA: TGTGCCAGCACTAGGGGACCCTACAATGAGCAGTTCTTC
clone size: once; J gene: TRBJ1-2; V gene: TRBV6-5; D gene: -; CDR3 protein: CASSYGRGPYGYTF; CDR3 DNA: TGTGCCAGCAGTTACGGCAGGGGTCCGTATGGCTACACCTTC
clone size: -; J gene: TRBJ1-5; V gene: TRBV25-1; D gene: -; CDR3 protein: CASGGWGLDQPQHF; CDR3 DNA: TGTGCCAGCGGGGGGTGGGGGCTAGATCAGCCCCAGCATTTT
clone size: -; J gene: TRBJ2-2; V gene: TRBV2; D gene: -; CDR3 protein: CASRGLNTGELFF; CDR3 DNA: TGTGCCAGCAGGGGGTTAAACACCGGGGAGCTGTTTTTT
clone size: -; J gene: TRBJ2-7; V gene: TRBV28; D gene: -; CDR3 protein: CASSPWIGEQYF; CDR3 DNA: TGTGCCAGCAGTCCCTGGATAGGCGAGCAGTACTTC
clone size: -; J gene: TRBJ2-5; V gene: TRBV13; D gene: -; CDR3 protein: CASSLEGQETQYF; CDR3 DNA: TGTGCCAGCAGCTTAGAGGGCCAAGAGACCCAGTACTTC
clone size: -; J gene: TRBJ2-5; V gene: TRBV4-1; D gene: -; CDR3 protein: CASSQEGGVQETQYF; CDR3 DNA: TGCGCCAGCAGCCAAGAAGGCGGGGTCCAAGAGACCCAGTACTTC
clone size: -; J gene: TRBJ1-2; V gene: TRBV6-5; D gene: -; CDR3 protein: CASKAGQGKNYGYTF; CDR3 DNA: TGTGCCAGCAAAGCCGGGCAGGGGAAAAACTATGGCTACACCTTC
clone size: -; J gene: TRBJ2-3; V gene: TRBV27; D gene: -; CDR3 protein: CASWAGVTDTQYF; CDR3 DNA: TGTGCCAGCTGGGCAGGGGTCACAGATACGCAGTATTTT
clone size: -; J gene: TRBJ2-7; V gene: TRBV4-3; D gene: TRBD2; CDR3 protein: CASSQGGSGAYEQYF; CDR3 DNA: TGCGCCAGCAGCCAAGGCGGTAGCGGGGCCTACGAGCAGTACTTC
clone size: -; J gene: TRBJ2-1; V gene: TRBV6-5; D gene: TRBD2; CDR3 protein: CASSYSPSGGGTEQFF; CDR3 DNA: TGTGCCAGCAGTTACTCGCCTAGCGGGGGGGGGACTGAGCAGTTCTTC
clone size: -; J gene: TRBJ1-1; V gene: TRBV5-6; D gene: -; CDR3 protein: CASSFGGSSAFF; CDR3 DNA: TGTGCCAGCAGCTTTGGGGGGAGTTCAGCTTTCTTT
clone size: once; J gene: TRBJ2-2; V gene: TRBV27; D gene: TRBD2; CDR3 protein: CASSLVAGGGTGELFF; CDR3 DNA: TGTGCCAGCAGTTTAGTGGCGGGAGGGGGCACCGGGGAGCTGTTTTTT
clone size: -; J gene: TRBJ2-5; V gene: TRBV2; D gene: -; CDR3 protein: CASITGGAAQYF; CDR3 DNA: TGTGCCAGCATCACAGGAGGTGCGGCCCAGTACTTC
clone size: -; J gene: TRBJ1-4; V gene: TRBV19; D gene: -; CDR3 protein: CASSTRTQTNEKLFF; CDR3 DNA: TGTGCCAGTAGTACAAGGACACAGACAAATGAAAAACTGTTTTTT
clone size: few; J gene: TRBJ1-1; V gene: TRBV10-3; D gene: -; CDR3 protein: CAIRGDLPNTEAFF; CDR3 DNA: TGTGCCATCAGGGGGGACCTACCGAACACTGAAGCTTTCTTT
clone size: -; J gene: TRBJ1-2; V gene: TRBV7-8; D gene: TRBD1; CDR3 protein: CASSFDGQGLDGYTF; CDR3 DNA: TGTGCCAGCAGCTTCGACGGACAGGGACTAGATGGCTACACCTTC
clone size: -; J gene: TRBJ2-7; V gene: TRBV27; D gene: -; CDR3 protein: CASSLDGDYEQYF; CDR3 DNA: TGTGCCAGCAGTTTGGACGGAGACTACGAGCAGTACTTC
clone size: -; J gene: TRBJ2-7; V gene: TRBV15; D gene: TRBD2; CDR3 protein: CATSSTSGPTYEQYF; CDR3 DNA: TGTGCCACCAGCTCTACTAGCGGGCCTACCTACGAGCAGTACTTC
clone size: -; J gene: TRBJ2-7; V gene: TRBV6-5; D gene: -; CDR3 protein: CASSYKGSSDEQYF; CDR3 DNA: TGTGCCAGCAGTTATAAGGGATCCTCGGACGAGCAGTACTTC
clone size: -; J gene: TRBJ2-4; V gene: TRBV6-6; D gene: TRBD2; CDR3 protein: CASSPREGKNIQYF; CDR3 DNA: TGTGCCAGCAGCCCTCGGGAGGGCAAAAACATTCAGTACTTC
clone size: -; J gene: TRBJ1-2; V gene: TRBV10-1; D gene: -; CDR3 protein: CASKGEGFPSNYGYTF; CDR3 DNA: TGCGCCAGCAAGGGAGAGGGGTTTCCCTCCAACTATGGCTACACCTTC
clone size: -; J gene: TRBJ1-2; V gene: TRBV19; D gene: TRBD1; CDR3 protein: CASSYRTGYGYTF; CDR3 DNA: TGTGCCAGTAGTTACAGGACAGGGTATGGCTACACCTTC
clone size: -; J gene: TRBJ1-6; V gene: TRBV4-1; D gene: -; CDR3 protein: CASRTLNSPLHF; CDR3 DNA: TGCGCCAGCAGGACCCTGAATTCACCCCTCCACTTT
clone size: -; J gene: TRBJ2-7; V gene: TRBV2; D gene: -; CDR3 protein: CASSDRDLLYEQYF; CDR3 DNA: TGTGCCAGCAGTGACCGGGATCTCCTCTACGAGCAGTACTTC
clone size: once; J gene: TRBJ2-3; V gene: TRBV9; D gene: TRBD1; CDR3 protein: CASSSGTGTDTQYF; CDR3 DNA: TGTGCCAGCAGCTCCGGGACAGGCACAGATACGCAGTATTTT